Presented here are 10 T cell receptor beta chains from one specimen sequenced in a study of beta chain features in type 1 diabetes. Broader study findings: Shorter TCRB CDR3s, moderately but significantly so, were found in Type 1 diabetes patients in all four CD4+ subsets.

Reverse transcription of all isolated RNA meant that expressed TCRB transcripts were sequenced. Libraries were prepared by immunoSEQ multiplex PCR; TCRdb keeps only in-frame clonotypes and omits some of them. The sample contains about 250,000 clones, roughly a tenth of which appear only once. These receptors have no identified antigens. The material sequenced was naive CD4+ T cells from blood. The receptors originated from a man younger than 40 with type 1 diabetes.

V and J are TRBV5-1 and TRBJ2-4; 9 positions agree with TRBD1. CDR1 and CDR2 from the germline V gene are SGHRS and YFSETQ. The CDR3 is made up of 14 amino acids. The J segment lost 5 bases and the V segment lost 2 bases, leaving 2 bases of the junction unmatched. The CDR3: CASSLRTGENIQYF. Written as DNA, the CDR3 is TGCGCCAGCAGCTTACGGACAGGGGAAAACATTCAGTACTTC.

A few counts support this clone. The chain has TRBV9 and TRBJ2-7; D remains unclear. V gave up 2 bases and J gave up 9 bases, with 15 bases separating them. Germline CDR1 reads SGDLS; CDR2 reads YYNGEE. The CDR3 totals 13 residues. The chain's CDR3 is CASSVTRTSGQYF. The CDR3 bases are TGTGCCAGCAGCGTTACCCGAACTTCGGGGCAGTACTTC.

The chain carries TRBV18 and TRBJ2-7; no reliable D call. The germline V gene encodes CDR1 KGHSH and CDR2 LQKENI. The CDR3 runs 13 residues. V was pared by 3 bases and J by 5 bases, with 11 bases between. In nucleotides, the CDR3 is TGTGCCAGCTCACCCCTCCGAAGCAACGAGCAGTACTTC. It specifies CASSPLRSNEQYF.

CDR3 DNA sequence: TGTGCCAGCAGCTTGCTTGGGGACAGTTACAATGAGCAGTTCTTC. It translates to CASSLLGDSYNEQFF. This chain uses TRBV9 with TRBJ2-1; 7 bases align to TRBD1. Germline CDR1 is SGDLS and CDR2 is YYNGEE. J was trimmed by 4 bases and V by 4 bases; bases with no gene match: 8. The CDR3 spans 15 residues.

J is TRBJ2-5 and V is TRBV7-2; D is unclear. This CDR3 is built from 14 residues. Looked up from germline, CDR1 is SGHTA and CDR2 is FQGNSA. V was pared by 1 base and J by 1 base, with 7 bases between. CDR3 DNA: TGTGCCAGCAGCTTAGGAGGCAGCCAAGAGACCCAGTACTTC. It encodes CASSLGGSQETQYF.

This clone has just a few counts. J is TRBJ1-6 and V is TRBV11-2, with a possible D match to TRBD1 (5 bases). In germline, CDR1 is SGHAT, CDR2 FQNNGV. CDR3 size: 15 residues. With 1 base removed from V and 8 bases from J, the gap between germline ends came to 12 bases. Here the CDR3 reads CASSLGYGGDSPLHF. For the CDR3, the DNA is TGTGCCAGCAGCTTAGGCTACGGGGGGGATTCACCCCTCCACTTT.

This clone has a handful of counts. The V gene is TRBV4-2, the J gene TRBJ1-5; no definite D call. Germline CDR1 LGHNA, CDR2 YNFKEQ. The CDR3 is made up of 13 amino acids. Trimming took off 3 bases at V and 7 bases at J, with 10 bases between the two ends. The CDR3 nucleotides are TGTGCCAGCAGCCAGCTTCTAGTCCAGCCCCAGCATTTT. This gives the protein CASSQLLVQPQHF.

In DNA form, the CDR3 reads TGCGCCAGCAGCTTGGGGGGACTAGCGACAGACAATGAGCAGTTCTTC. Amino acid sequence: CASSLGGLATDNEQFF. The rearrangement joins TRBV5-1 to TRBJ2-1, with 10 bases identical to TRBD2. The CDR3 consists of 16 residues. Germline CDR1 SGHRS, CDR2 YFSETQ. V dropped 0 bases and J dropped 5; count of bases not matched to a gene: 5.

The CDR3 here is CASSLGQGVHEQFF. The CDR3 nucleotides read TGTGCCAGCAGTTTAGGACAGGGGGTCCATGAGCAGTTCTTC. J is TRBJ2-1 and V is TRBV28; TRBD1 agrees at 10 bases. J was trimmed by 8 bases and V by 2 bases; bases with no gene match: 3. This CDR3 has 14 residues. Germline V gene sequence: CDR1 MDHEN, CDR2 SYDVKM.

This clone was observed a handful of times. The chain recombines TRBV7-9 with TRBJ2-7, with D maybe TRBD2 (5 bases). The length of the CDR3 is 13 residues. Trimming left V 5 bases short and J 0 bases short, with 8 bases between. The germline gives CDR1 SEHNR, CDR2 FQNEAQ (reference sequence). The CDR3 protein is CASSRGSSYEQYF. The CDR3 region has the DNA TGTGCCAGCAGCCGGGGTAGCTCCTACGAGCAGTACTTC. The full variable domain, with the rest looked up from reference TRBV7-9 and TRBJ2-7, is DTGVSQNPRHKITKRGQNVTFRCDPISEHNRLYWYRQTLGQGPEFLTYFQNEAQLEKSRLLSDRFSAERPKGSFSTLEIQRTEQGDSAMYLCASSRGSSYEQYFGPGTRLTVT.